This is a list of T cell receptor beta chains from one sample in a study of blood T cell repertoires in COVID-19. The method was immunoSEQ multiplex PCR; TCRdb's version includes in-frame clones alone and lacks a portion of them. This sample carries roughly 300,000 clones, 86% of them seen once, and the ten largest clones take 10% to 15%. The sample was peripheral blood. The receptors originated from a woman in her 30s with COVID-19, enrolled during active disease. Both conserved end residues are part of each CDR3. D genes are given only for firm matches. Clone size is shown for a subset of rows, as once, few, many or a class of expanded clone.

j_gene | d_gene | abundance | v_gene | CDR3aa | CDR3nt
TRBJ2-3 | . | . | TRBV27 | CASSYLTGDTQYF | TGTGCCAGCAGTTACTTGACAGGAGATACGCAGTATTTT
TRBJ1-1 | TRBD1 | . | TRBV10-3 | CAISMGQSEAFF | TGTGCCATCAGCATGGGACAGAGTGAAGCTTTCTTT
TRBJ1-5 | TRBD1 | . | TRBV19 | CASSPKGQGITAYSNQPQHF | TGTGCCAGTAGTCCCAAAGGACAGGGTATAACGGCCTATAGCAATCAGCCCCAGCATTTT
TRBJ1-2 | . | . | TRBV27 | CASSWTGGNGGYTF | TGTGCCAGCAGTTGGACGGGGGGAAATGGAGGCTACACCTTC
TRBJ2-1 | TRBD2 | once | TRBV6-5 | CASSRRLASYNEQFF | TGTGCCAGCAGCCGGAGACTAGCGTCCTACAATGAGCAGTTCTTC
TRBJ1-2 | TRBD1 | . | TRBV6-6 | CASSYDRGAHGYTF | TGTGCCAGCAGTTATGACAGGGGTGCCCATGGCTACACCTTC
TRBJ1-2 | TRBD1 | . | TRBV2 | CASSAGGVYGYTF | TGTGCCAGCAGCGCAGGGGGCGTGTATGGCTACACCTTC
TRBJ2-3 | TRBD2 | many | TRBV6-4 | CASSGEAGADTDTQYF | TGTGCCAGCAGTGGGGAAGCGGGGGCGGACACAGATACGCAGTATTTT
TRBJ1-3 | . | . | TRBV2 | CASSDLGHAAGNTIYF | TGTGCCAGCAGTGACCTGGGGCATGCCGCTGGAAACACCATATATTTT
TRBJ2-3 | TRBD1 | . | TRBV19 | CASSTRQGFDTDTQYF | TGTGCCAGTAGTACCCGACAGGGTTTCGACACAGATACGCAGTATTTT
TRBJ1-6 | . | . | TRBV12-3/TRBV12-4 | CASRTDWYSPLHF | TGTGCCAGCAGAACCGACTGGTATTCACCCCTCCACTTT
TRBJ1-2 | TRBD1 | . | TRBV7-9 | CASSSGQGLGYGYTF | TGTGCCAGCAGCTCCGGACAGGGGCTCGGCTATGGCTACACCTTC
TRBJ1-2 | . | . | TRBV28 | CASSLNSYGYTF | TGTGCCAGCAGTTTGAATAGCTATGGCTACACCTTC
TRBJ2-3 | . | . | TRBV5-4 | CASSLDGALGTDTQYF | TGTGCCAGCAGCTTGGATGGGGCCCTTGGCACAGATACGCAGTATTTT
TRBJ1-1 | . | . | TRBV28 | CASSLEVVLTEAFF | TGTGCCAGCAGTTTAGAGGTGGTACTGACTGAAGCTTTCTTT
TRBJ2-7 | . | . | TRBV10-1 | CASSYGVKGEQYF | TGCGCCAGCTCGTACGGGGTCAAAGGCGAGCAGTACTTC
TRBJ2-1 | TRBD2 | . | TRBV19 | CASSSGGNNEQFF | TGTGCCAGTAGCAGCGGGGGGAACAATGAGCAGTTCTTC
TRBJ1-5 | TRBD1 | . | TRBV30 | CAWSQGAASNQPQHF | TGTGCCTGGAGTCAGGGGGCGGCTAGCAATCAGCCCCAGCATTTT
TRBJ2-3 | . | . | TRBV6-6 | CASSYWQDTDTQYF | TGTGCCAGCAGTTATTGGCAGGACACAGATACGCAGTATTTT
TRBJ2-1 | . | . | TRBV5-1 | CASSWTQAGDYNEQFF | TGCGCCAGCAGTTGGACTCAAGCGGGCGATTACAATGAGCAGTTCTTC
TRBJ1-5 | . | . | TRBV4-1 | CASSHPNQPQHF | TGCGCCAGCAGCCATCCAAATCAGCCCCAGCATTTT
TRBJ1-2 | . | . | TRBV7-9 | CASSSDQGGYTF | TGTGCCAGCAGCTCCGATCAGGGTGGCTACACCTTC